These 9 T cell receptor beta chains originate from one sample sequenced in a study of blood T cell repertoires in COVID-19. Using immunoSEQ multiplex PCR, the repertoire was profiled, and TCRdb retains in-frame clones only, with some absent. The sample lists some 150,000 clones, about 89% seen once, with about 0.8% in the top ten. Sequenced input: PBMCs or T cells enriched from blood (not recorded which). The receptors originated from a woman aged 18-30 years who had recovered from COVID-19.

The CDR3 nucleotides read TGCGCCAGCAGCTGGGGACTAGCGGCTAACTCCTACAATGAGCAGTTCTTC. It codes for CASSWGLAANSYNEQFF. The J gene is TRBJ2-1, the V gene TRBV5-1; TRBD2 agrees at 11 bases. Per germline, CDR1 SGHRS and CDR2 YFSETQ. The ends lost 3 bases at V and 0 bases at J; junction bases unmatched: 5. There are 17 residues in the CDR3.

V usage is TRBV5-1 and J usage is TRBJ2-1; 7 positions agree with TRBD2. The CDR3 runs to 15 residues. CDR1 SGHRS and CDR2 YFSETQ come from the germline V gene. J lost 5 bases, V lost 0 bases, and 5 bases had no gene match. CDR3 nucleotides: TGCGCCAGCAGCTTGGTTCTAGCGGTAAACAATGAGCAGTTCTTC. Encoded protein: CASSLVLAVNNEQFF.

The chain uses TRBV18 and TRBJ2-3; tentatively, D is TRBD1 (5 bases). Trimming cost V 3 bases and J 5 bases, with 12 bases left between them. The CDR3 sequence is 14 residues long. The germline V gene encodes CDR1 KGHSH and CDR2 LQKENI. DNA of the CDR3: TGTGCCAGCTCACCCAACCCTAGGGGAGATACGCAGTATTTT. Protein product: CASSPNPRGDTQYF. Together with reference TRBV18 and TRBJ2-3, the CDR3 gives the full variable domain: NAGVMQNPRHLVRRRGQEARLRCSPMKGHSHVYWYRQLPEEGLKFMVYLQKENIIDESGMPKERFSAEFPKEGPSILRIQQVVRGDSAAYFCASSPNPRGDTQYFGPGTRLTVL.

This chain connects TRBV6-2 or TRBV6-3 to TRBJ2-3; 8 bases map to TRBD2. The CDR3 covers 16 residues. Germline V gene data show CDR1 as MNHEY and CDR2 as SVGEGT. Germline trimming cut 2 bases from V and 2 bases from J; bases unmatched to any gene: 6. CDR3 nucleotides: TGTGCCAGCAGTTACGTGGCGGGGGGAGTCACAGATACGCAGTATTTT. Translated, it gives CASSYVAGGVTDTQYF.

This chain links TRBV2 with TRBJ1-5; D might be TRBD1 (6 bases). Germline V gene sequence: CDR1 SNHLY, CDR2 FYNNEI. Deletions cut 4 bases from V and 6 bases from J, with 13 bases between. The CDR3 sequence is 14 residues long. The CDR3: CASSVQGGSQPQHF. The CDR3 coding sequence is TGTGCCAGCAGTGTCCAAGGGGGAAGTCAGCCCCAGCATTTT.

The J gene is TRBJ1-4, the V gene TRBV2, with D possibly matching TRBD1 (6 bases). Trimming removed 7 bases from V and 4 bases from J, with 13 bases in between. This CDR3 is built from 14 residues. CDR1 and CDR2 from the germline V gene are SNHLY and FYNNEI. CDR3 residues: CASNRARGNEKLFF. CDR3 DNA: TGTGCCAGCAATCGGGCCAGGGGTAATGAAAAACTGTTTTTT.

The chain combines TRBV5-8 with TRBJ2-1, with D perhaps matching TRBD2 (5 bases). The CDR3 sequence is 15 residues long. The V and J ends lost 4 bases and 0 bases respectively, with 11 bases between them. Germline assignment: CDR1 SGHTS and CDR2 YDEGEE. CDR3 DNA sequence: TGTGCCAGCAGCCCCGTGGGGAGCTCCTACAATGAGCAGTTCTTC. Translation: CASSPVGSSYNEQFF.

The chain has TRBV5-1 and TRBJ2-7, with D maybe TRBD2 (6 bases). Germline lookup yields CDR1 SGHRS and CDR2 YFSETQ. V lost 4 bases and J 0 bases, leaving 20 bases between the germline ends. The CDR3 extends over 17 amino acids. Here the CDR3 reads CASSPGGGSGLSYEQYF. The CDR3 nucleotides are TGCGCCAGCAGCCCAGGTGGTGGTAGCGGACTCTCCTACGAGCAGTACTTC. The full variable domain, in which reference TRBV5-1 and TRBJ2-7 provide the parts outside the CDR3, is KAGVTQTPRYLIKTRGQQVTLSCSPISGHRSVSWYQQTPGQGLQFLFEYFSETQRNKGNFPGRFSGRQFSNSRSEMNVSTLELGDSALYLCASSPGGGSGLSYEQYFGPGTRLTVT.

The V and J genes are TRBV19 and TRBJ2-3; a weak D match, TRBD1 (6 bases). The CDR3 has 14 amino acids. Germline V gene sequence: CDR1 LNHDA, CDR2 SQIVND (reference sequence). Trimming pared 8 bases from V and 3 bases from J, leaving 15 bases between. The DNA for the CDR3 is TGTGCCAGTCAAGGGGGATTGGATACAGATACGCAGTATTTT. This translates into CASQGGLDTDTQYF. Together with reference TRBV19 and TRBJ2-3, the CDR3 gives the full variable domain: DGGITQSPKYLFRKEGQNVTLSCEQNLNHDAMYWYRQDPGQGLRLIYYSQIVNDFQKGDIAEGYSVSREKKESFPLTVTSAQKNPTAFYLCASQGGLDTDTQYFGPGTRLTVL.